A selection of T cell receptor beta chains follows, all from one sample in a study of blood T cell repertoires in COVID-19. Method: immunoSEQ multiplex PCR; TCRdb's copy keeps in-frame clones and lacks some. The sample yields 140,000 or so clones, about 86% seen once. Sequences were obtained from peripheral blood. These receptors were collected from a human donor in a cohort sampled during active COVID-19. Each CDR3 is given with its conserved first and last residue. The order of the fields is J gene, V gene, D gene, CDR3 protein. The D gene is left open where the match is weak.

J: TRBJ1-3; V: TRBV7-9; D: TRBD1; CDR3: CASSRGDRGNTIYF
J: TRBJ1-2; V: TRBV5-4; D: TRBD1; CDR3: CASSRQGVGGYTF
J: TRBJ1-4; V: TRBV5-1; D: TRBD1; CDR3: CASSRGQGRLDEKLFF
J: TRBJ1-4; V: TRBV7-9; D: -; CDR3: CASSLGGGRGEKLFF
J: TRBJ1-6; V: TRBV19; D: TRBD1; CDR3: CASSFQVTGSSPLHF
J: TRBJ1-4; V: TRBV20-1; D: TRBD1; CDR3: CSASSSQGAREKLFF
J: TRBJ2-7; V: TRBV3-1/TRBV3-2; D: TRBD2; CDR3: CASSQEPSGAYEQYF
J: TRBJ1-2; V: TRBV5-4; D: TRBD1; CDR3: CASSHRGWNLGGYTF
J: TRBJ1-5; V: TRBV7-4; D: -; CDR3: CASSPPFRMVEQPQHF
J: TRBJ2-2; V: TRBV29-1; D: TRBD1; CDR3: CSVKTGPSPAGGELFF
J: TRBJ1-5; V: TRBV19; D: TRBD1; CDR3: CASGDSSNQPQHF
J: TRBJ2-5; V: TRBV7-9; D: -; CDR3: CASSRGPTETQYF
J: TRBJ2-5; V: TRBV28; D: -; CDR3: CASSRSSRETQYF
J: TRBJ1-1; V: TRBV28; D: TRBD1; CDR3: CASSLRPTGGGEAFF
J: TRBJ1-5; V: TRBV19; D: -; CDR3: CASSMGGQPQHF
J: TRBJ1-3; V: TRBV19; D: -; CDR3: CASRMTFLSGNTIYF
J: TRBJ1-1; V: TRBV7-3; D: -; CDR3: CASSLGSGMAFF
J: TRBJ1-6; V: TRBV3-1/TRBV3-2; D: TRBD1; CDR3: CASSQGQGRGGSPLHF
J: TRBJ1-3; V: TRBV15; D: TRBD1; CDR3: CATSRPGTVTFSGNTIYF
J: TRBJ2-5; V: TRBV5-1; D: -; CDR3: CASSLRGPPETQYF
J: TRBJ1-4; V: TRBV7-6; D: TRBD1; CDR3: CASSFLDRGNEKLFF
J: TRBJ2-3; V: TRBV5-1; D: -; CDR3: CASLGQYTDTQYF
J: TRBJ1-2; V: TRBV6-6; D: -; CDR3: CASTMRDYGYTF
J: TRBJ1-1; V: TRBV19; D: TRBD1; CDR3: CASSIEDRANTEAFF
J: TRBJ2-1; V: TRBV5-1; D: TRBD1; CDR3: CASSRTGELYNEQFF
J: TRBJ2-7; V: TRBV5-4; D: TRBD1; CDR3: CASSPGQVVSYEQYF
J: TRBJ2-7; V: TRBV5-1; D: TRBD1; CDR3: CASRRGQGNYEQYF